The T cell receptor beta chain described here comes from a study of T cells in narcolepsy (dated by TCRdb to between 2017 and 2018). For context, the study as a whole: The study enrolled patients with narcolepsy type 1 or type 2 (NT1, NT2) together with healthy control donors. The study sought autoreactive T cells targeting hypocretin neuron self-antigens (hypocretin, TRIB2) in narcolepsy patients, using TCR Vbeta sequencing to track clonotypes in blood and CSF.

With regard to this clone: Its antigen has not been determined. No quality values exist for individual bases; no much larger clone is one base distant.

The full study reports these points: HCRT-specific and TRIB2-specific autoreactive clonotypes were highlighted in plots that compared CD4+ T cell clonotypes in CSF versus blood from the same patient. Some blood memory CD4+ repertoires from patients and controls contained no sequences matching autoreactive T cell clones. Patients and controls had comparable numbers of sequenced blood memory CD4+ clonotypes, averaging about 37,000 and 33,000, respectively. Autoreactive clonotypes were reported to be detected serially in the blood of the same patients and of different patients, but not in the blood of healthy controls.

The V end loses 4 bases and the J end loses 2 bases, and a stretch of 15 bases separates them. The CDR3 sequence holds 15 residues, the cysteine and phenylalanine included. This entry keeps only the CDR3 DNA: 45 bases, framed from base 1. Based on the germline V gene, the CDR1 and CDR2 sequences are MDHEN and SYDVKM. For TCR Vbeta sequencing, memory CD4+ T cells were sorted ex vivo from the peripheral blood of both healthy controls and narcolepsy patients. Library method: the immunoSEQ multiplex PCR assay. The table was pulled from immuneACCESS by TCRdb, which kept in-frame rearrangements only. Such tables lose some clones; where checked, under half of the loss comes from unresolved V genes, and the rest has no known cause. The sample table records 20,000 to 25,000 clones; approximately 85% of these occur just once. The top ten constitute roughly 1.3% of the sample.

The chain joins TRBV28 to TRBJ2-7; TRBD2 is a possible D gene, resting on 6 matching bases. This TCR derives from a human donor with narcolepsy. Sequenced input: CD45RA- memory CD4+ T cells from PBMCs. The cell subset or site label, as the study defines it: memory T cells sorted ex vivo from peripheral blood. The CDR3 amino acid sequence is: CASSSPGTAPYEQYF. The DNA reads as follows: TGTGCCAGCAGTTCCCCCGGGACTGCGCCCTACGAGCAGTACTTC.